One and the same sample provided the 20 T cell receptor beta chains below, sequenced in a study of blood T cell repertoires in COVID-19. This table comes from immunoSEQ multiplex PCR, and its TCRdb copy is limited to in-frame clones, with some not included. The table shows 440,000 or so clones, with about 89% occurring only once. Sequences were obtained from peripheral blood. All receptors come from a woman aged 40 to 55 with COVID-19, enrolled during active disease.

This chain connects TRBV5-1 to TRBJ1-3, with a possible D match to TRBD1 (6 bases). This CDR3 has 15 residues. Trimming stripped 2 bases from V and 0 bases from J, with 9 bases between. From germline, CDR1 is SGHRS and CDR2 YFSETQ. The CDR3, as DNA: TGCGCCAGCAGCTTAACAGGGAACTCTGGAAACACCATATATTTT. It is translated as CASSLTGNSGNTIYF.

The rearrangement uses TRBV12-3 or TRBV12-4 and TRBJ2-5; possible D gene TRBD2, 6 bases. The CDR3 sequence is 13 residues long. V was clipped by 5 bases and J by 5 bases, with 12 bases between them. DNA for the CDR3: TGTGCCAGCAGTATCGGGACTGGGGAGACCCAGTACTTC. Its translation is CASSIGTGETQYF.

The rearrangement uses TRBV7-8 and TRBJ1-1; no reliable D call. The CDR3 loop spans 13 amino acids. The V end lost 5 bases, the J end lost 2 bases, and 9 bases lay between the germline ends. The germline V gene encodes CDR1 SGHVS and CDR2 FQNEAQ. CDR3 residues: CASSPRLNTEAFF. The CDR3 bases are TGTGCCAGCAGCCCACGACTAAACACTGAAGCTTTCTTT.

The chain recombines TRBV25-1 with TRBJ1-2; 10 nucleotides align to TRBD1. CDR1 is MGHDK and CDR2 is SYGVNS in the germline V gene. The CDR3 runs to 15 residues. Germline trimming cut 4 bases from V and 5 bases from J; bases unmatched to any gene: 7. DNA of the CDR3: TGTGCCAGCAGTGGAATGGACAGGGGGGGATATGGCTACACCTTC. This codes for CASSGMDRGGYGYTF.

The V call is TRBV2, the J call TRBJ1-2; 11 bases match TRBD1. J gave up 2 bases and V 6 bases, and 2 bases lay outside the gene matches. Looked up from germline, CDR1 is SNHLY and CDR2 is FYNNEI. The CDR3 has 14 residues. Written as DNA, the CDR3 is TGTGCCAGCAGGAGGACAGGGGGCAACTATGGCTACACCTTC. Protein sequence: CASRRTGGNYGYTF.

The V gene is TRBV11-2, the J gene TRBJ2-2; D is possibly TRBD2 (5 bases). Germline V lookup: CDR1 SGHAT, CDR2 FQNNGV. The CDR3 covers 15 residues. V gave up 4 bases and J gave up 4 bases, with 13 bases separating them. CDR3 sequence reads: CASSSTTVGTGELFF. CDR3 bases: TGTGCCAGCAGCTCGACTACTGTGGGCACCGGGGAGCTGTTTTTT.

V gene TRBV27 combines with J gene TRBJ1-2, with 8 bases identical to TRBD1. Losses at the gene ends were 7 bases for V and 8 bases for J; bases not matched to a gene: 9. CDR1 is MNHEY, CDR2 SMNVEV, per germline (reference sequence). The CDR3 spans 13 residues. CDR3 sequence reads: CASMARGLMGYTF. In nucleotides, the CDR3 is TGTGCCAGCATGGCCAGGGGGCTTATGGGCTACACCTTC.

The rearrangement links TRBV6-5 to TRBJ1-2, with 7 bases matching TRBD1. J was trimmed by 0 bases and V by 4 bases; bases with no gene match: 5. CDR3 length: 15 residues. Per the germline V gene, CDR1 is MNHEY and CDR2 is SVGAGI. The CDR3 nucleotides are TGTGCCAGCAGTTCACACGGACAGGCTAACTATGGCTACACCTTC. It encodes CASSSHGQANYGYTF.

The V gene is TRBV7-9, the J gene TRBJ1-3; 8 nucleotides match TRBD1. In germline, CDR1 is SEHNR, CDR2 FQNEAQ (reference sequence). CDR3 size: 17 residues. The V segment lost 1 base and the J segment 4 bases; nucleotides outside the gene matches: 9. The CDR3 DNA reads as TGTGCCAGCAGCTTAGTGCCAGGACAGGGCAAGGGAAACACCATATATTTT. This sequence encodes CASSLVPGQGKGNTIYF. The full variable domain, its missing parts supplied by reference TRBV7-9 and TRBJ1-3, is DTGVSQNPRHKITKRGQNVTFRCDPISEHNRLYWYRQTLGQGPEFLTYFQNEAQLEKSRLLSDRFSAERPKGSFSTLEIQRTEQGDSAMYLCASSLVPGQGKGNTIYFGEGSWLTVV.

This clone showed up just a few times. The chain uses TRBV18 and TRBJ2-1, with D perhaps matching TRBD1 (7 bases). Looked up from germline, CDR1 is KGHSH and CDR2 is LQKENI. V lost 6 bases, J lost 3 bases, and 15 bases lay in between. The CDR3 runs 15 residues. Here the CDR3 reads CASSPRQGLYNEQFF. In DNA form, the CDR3 reads TGTGCCAGCTCGCCTCGACAGGGACTCTACAATGAGCAGTTCTTC.

The chain recombines TRBV15 with TRBJ1-4, with D possibly matching TRBD1 (5 bases). The CDR3 runs 14 residues. CDR1 is LNHNV and CDR2 is YYDKDF in the germline V gene (reference sequence). Trimming shortened V by 0 bases and J by 8 bases, and 10 bases separated the two germline ends. In DNA form, the CDR3 reads TGTGCCACCAGCAGAGAGGCGCCAGGGGAAAAACTGTTTTTT. Translating it yields CATSREAPGEKLFF.

The V and J genes are TRBV28 and TRBJ1-4; 9 bases are shared with TRBD1. With 5 bases clipped from V and 7 bases from J, the junction kept 5 bases outside the gene matches. Germline CDR1 MDHEN, CDR2 SYDVKM. The CDR3 length is 14 residues. The CDR3 sequence is CASSPQGAGEKLFF. DNA for the CDR3: TGTGCCAGCAGTCCACAGGGGGCAGGTGAAAAACTGTTTTTT.

In DNA form, the CDR3 reads TGTGCCAGCTCACTGAATCGACAGAATAATTCACCCCTCCACTTT. Translating it yields CASSLNRQNNSPLHF. V is TRBV18 and J is TRBJ1-6, with a weak D call TRBD1 (5 bases). This CDR3 has 15 amino acids. CDR1 and CDR2 (germline): KGHSH, LQKENI. Trimming left V 4 bases short and J 5 bases short, with 12 bases between.

This clone has only a few counts. This chain links TRBV9 with TRBJ1-3; unclear D gene. The V end lost 3 bases, the J end lost 0 bases, and 10 bases lay between the germline ends. Germline lookup yields CDR1 SGDLS and CDR2 YYNGEE. This CDR3 has 15 amino acids. CDR3 DNA: TGTGCCAGCAGCGCCGCGGGTAACTCTGGAAACACCATATATTTT. It translates to CASSAAGNSGNTIYF.

V is TRBV5-6 and J is TRBJ2-5, with TRBD2 matching 12 bases. J lost 7 bases, V lost 1 base, and 8 bases had no gene match. The CDR3 consists of 16 residues. CDR1 is SGHDT, CDR2 YYEEEE, per germline. DNA of the CDR3: TGTGCCAGCAGCTTGTATCTAGCGGGAGGGCCGGGGACCCAGTACTTC. Encoded protein: CASSLYLAGGPGTQYF.

The V gene is TRBV5-8, the J gene TRBJ1-2; D perhaps matches TRBD1 (6 bases). The CDR3 spans 15 residues. Germline V lookup: CDR1 SGHTS, CDR2 YDEGEE. V lost 2 bases, J lost 6 bases, and 17 bases lay in between. The CDR3 protein is CASSFQGSTTNGYTF. CDR3 DNA: TGTGCCAGCAGCTTTCAGGGGAGTACGACTAATGGCTACACCTTC.

This clone was observed once. V is TRBV27 and J is TRBJ1-1, with unresolved D. The germline V gene encodes CDR1 MNHEY and CDR2 SMNVEV (reference sequence). V lost 1 base, J lost 0 bases, and 9 bases lay in between. CDR3 length equals 15 residues. The CDR3 here is CASSLFPQMNTEAFF. The CDR3, as DNA: TGTGCCAGCAGTTTATTCCCACAAATGAACACTGAAGCTTTCTTT.

The chain has TRBV9 and TRBJ1-2; D might be TRBD1 (5 bases). CDR3 length: 15 amino acids. Per germline, CDR1 SGDLS and CDR2 YYNGEE. V was shortened by 4 bases and J by 6 bases, with 19 bases between the two germline ends. CDR3 sequence: CASSRQNQGEDGYTF. CDR3 DNA: TGTGCCAGCAGCCGACAGAATCAGGGTGAAGATGGCTACACCTTC.

On this clone itself: In the same sample, other DNA sequences code for this CDR3. V and J are TRBV5-1 and TRBJ1-1; D possibly corresponds to TRBD1 (5 bases). V lost 1 base, J lost 1 base, and 5 bases lay in between. In germline, CDR1 is SGHRS, CDR2 YFSETQ. The CDR3 is made up of 13 amino acids. The CDR3 protein is CASSLTGNTEAFF. CDR3 coding DNA: TGCGCCAGCAGCTTGACAGGGAACACTGAAGCTTTCTTT. The full variable domain, completed using reference TRBV5-1 and TRBJ1-1, is KAGVTQTPRYLIKTRGQQVTLSCSPISGHRSVSWYQQTPGQGLQFLFEYFSETQRNKGNFPGRFSGRQFSNSRSEMNVSTLELGDSALYLCASSLTGNTEAFFGQGTRLTVV.

The V call is TRBV28, the J call TRBJ2-1; possibly TRBD2 for D (6 bases). V lost 5 bases and J lost 9, with 17 bases in between. The CDR3 totals 14 residues. CDR1 MDHEN and CDR2 SYDVKM come from the germline V gene. The CDR3 spells CASSTAGTLGEQFF. DNA of the CDR3: TGTGCCAGCAGTACGGCGGGGACCCTGGGTGAGCAGTTCTTC.